Presented here are 15 T cell receptor beta chains from one specimen sequenced in a study of cytomegalovirus exposure and HLA in healthy donors (dated by TCRdb to the late 2010s). Library construction relied on the immunoSEQ multiplex PCR assay. The multiplex PCR relied on a mix of 60 forward primers for TCR Vbeta segments and 13 reverse primers for TCR Jbeta segments. Drawn from immuneACCESS, this table holds only the in-frame rearrangements with V and J called that TCRdb kept. Clones are partly lost; checked studies trace under half to an unresolved V gene and leave the rest unexplained. The sample has about 130,000 clones on record, about three quarters of them singletons. Jointly, the top ten make up 3.5% to 4.5% of the sample. Material for sequencing was PBMCs. The receptors were gathered from a man aged 25 to 40 in good health and CMV-seronegative.

The table lists this clone with a few counts. The chain employs TRBV5-1 and TRBJ1-4, with 7 bases that match TRBD1. Trimming at V came to 0 bases and at J to 3 bases, leaving 5 bases not matched to a gene. Germline values: CDR1 SGHRS, CDR2 YFSETQ. The CDR3 runs 16 residues. The CDR3 coding sequence is TGCGCCAGCAGCTTGGGAGTGGGACAGCCTAATGAAAAACTGTTTTTT. It encodes CASSLGVGQPNEKLFF. Drawing the rest from reference TRBV5-1 and TRBJ1-4, the complete variable domain is KAGVTQTPRYLIKTRGQQVTLSCSPISGHRSVSWYQQTPGQGLQFLFEYFSETQRNKGNFPGRFSGRQFSNSRSEMNVSTLELGDSALYLCASSLGVGQPNEKLFFGSGTQLSVL.

This sequence joins TRBV10-1 and TRBJ2-2, with 7 bases identical to TRBD2. This CDR3 has 14 residues. With V trimmed by 0 bases and J by 5 bases, 0 bases remained unmatched. The germline CDR1 and CDR2 sequences are WNHNN and SYGVQD (reference sequence). In nucleotides, the CDR3 is TGCGCCAGCAGTGAGTCGGGGGGGACCGGGGAGCTGTTTTTT. This gives the protein CASSESGGTGELFF.

The gene calls are TRBV28 and TRBJ2-6; D is unclear. The CDR3 runs 15 residues. CDR1 MDHEN and CDR2 SYDVKM come from the germline V gene. Trimming pared 2 bases from V and 4 bases from J, leaving 9 bases between. The CDR3: CASSLTTAGANVLTF. CDR3 in DNA: TGTGCCAGCAGTTTAACAACCGCCGGGGCCAACGTCCTGACTTTC.

The V gene is TRBV4-1, the J gene TRBJ2-3, with no clear D. The V gene's germline CDR1 is MGHRA and CDR2 YSYEKL. Trimming cost V 2 bases and J 5 bases, with 8 bases left between them. This CDR3 is 13 amino acids long. The CDR3: CASSQQQQDTQYF. CDR3 sequence (DNA): TGCGCCAGCAGCCAACAACAGCAAGATACGCAGTATTTT.

The rearrangement links TRBV9 to TRBJ2-1; a weak D match, TRBD1 (6 bases). The V end lost 3 bases, the J end lost 0 bases, and 10 bases lay between the germline ends. Per germline, CDR1 SGDLS and CDR2 YYNGEE. This CDR3 contains 15 residues. The CDR3 loop is CASSAGHSSYNEQFF. The DNA of the CDR3 is TGTGCCAGCAGCGCGGGACATAGCTCCTACAATGAGCAGTTCTTC.

This clone has only one observation. The chain carries TRBV19 and TRBJ2-5; unclear D gene. The germline V and J ends were trimmed by 4 bases and 5 bases, with 8 bases remaining between them. The CDR3 length is 12 residues. Germline V CDR1 and CDR2: LNHDA, SQIVND (reference sequence). DNA for the CDR3: TGTGCCAGTAGTACGGGTCTGGAGACCCAGTACTTC. It codes for CASSTGLETQYF.

V is TRBV28 and J is TRBJ1-6, with D unclear. CDR1 is MDHEN, CDR2 SYDVKM, per germline. Trimming pared 7 bases from V and 0 bases from J, leaving 13 bases between. CDR3 length: 16 residues. As DNA, the CDR3 is TGTGCCAGCAACTCTCGAGCGAGCTCCTATAATTCACCCCTCCACTTT. Protein product: CASNSRASSYNSPLHF.

The chain couples TRBV11-2 to TRBJ2-4; 9 bases align to TRBD1. The CDR3 consists of 17 residues. The germline V gene encodes CDR1 SGHAT and CDR2 FQNNGV. V lost 5 bases to trimming and J lost 3 bases; unmatched junction nucleotides: 11. CDR3 bases: TGTGCCAGCAGCCTGGGGAAGGGACAGGGTGGCAAAAACATTCAGTACTTC. It encodes CASSLGKGQGGKNIQYF. Supplemented by reference TRBV11-2 and TRBJ2-4, the full variable domain reads EAGVAQSPRYKIIEKRQSVAFWCNPISGHATLYWYQQILGQGPKLLIQFQNNGVVDDSQLPKDRFSAERLKGVDSTLKIQPAKLEDSAVYLCASSLGKGQGGKNIQYFGAGTRLSVL.

The chain is built from TRBV28 and TRBJ2-2; TRBD2 aligns across 11 bases. Germline V lookup: CDR1 MDHEN, CDR2 SYDVKM. The CDR3 has 16 residues. V shed 7 bases, J shed 5 bases, and the junction held 9 bases outside the gene matches. This CDR3 is CASTDSGGAGTGELFF. The DNA for the CDR3 is TGTGCCAGCACCGATAGCGGGGGGGCTGGAACCGGGGAGCTGTTTTTT.

This clone showed up just a few times. The chain is built from TRBV7-2 and TRBJ2-2; D gene uncertain. The CDR3 covers 13 residues. Germline assignment: CDR1 SGHTA and CDR2 FQGNSA. With 7 bases removed from V and 1 base from J, the gap between germline ends came to 7 bases. In DNA form, the CDR3 reads TGTGCCAGCACCCCTCGGAACACCGGGGAGCTGTTTTTT. Protein product: CASTPRNTGELFF.

The chain recombines TRBV18 with TRBJ2-1, with 7 nucleotides matching TRBD2. Losses at the gene ends were 3 bases for V and 7 bases for J; bases not matched to a gene: 6. From germline, CDR1 is KGHSH and CDR2 LQKENI. This CDR3 has 14 residues. The chain's CDR3 is CASSPETSRNEQFF. The CDR3 DNA reads as TGTGCCAGCTCACCGGAGACTAGCCGGAATGAGCAGTTCTTC.

The chain is built from TRBV7-6 and TRBJ2-7, with a weak D call TRBD1 (8 bases). In germline, CDR1 is SGHVS, CDR2 FNYEAQ. The CDR3 is made up of 16 amino acids. Deletions cut 1 base from V and 5 bases from J, with 18 bases between. CDR3 residues: CASSLGGGRGLDEQYF. CDR3 nucleotides: TGTGCCAGCAGCTTAGGGGGGGGCAGGGGGCTGGACGAGCAGTACTTC. The entire variable domain, with the rest obtained from reference TRBV7-6 and TRBJ2-7, is as follows: GAGVSQSPRYKVTKRGQDVALRCDPISGHVSLYWYRQALGQGPEFLTYFNYEAQQDKSGLPNDRFSAERPEGSISTLTIQRTEQRDSAMYRCASSLGGGRGLDEQYFGPGTRLTVT.

The V gene is TRBV7-8, the J gene TRBJ2-1; 7 bases are a match to TRBD1. Germline values: CDR1 SGHVS, CDR2 FQNEAQ. J gave up 8 bases and V 1 base, and 14 bases lay outside the gene matches. The CDR3 is 17 amino acids. The CDR3 region is CASSLEVGQGVGDEQFF. The CDR3, as DNA: TGTGCCAGCAGCTTAGAAGTTGGGCAGGGGGTAGGTGATGAGCAGTTCTTC.

Concerning this clone: The sample has other DNA sequences that encode this CDR3 too. The V and J genes are TRBV11-3 and TRBJ2-7; D not resolved. Trimming took off 3 bases at V and 1 base at J, with 7 bases between the two ends. The germline V gene has CDR1 SGHNT and CDR2 YENEEA. The CDR3 has 13 residues. The CDR3 DNA is TGTGCCAGCAGCTTCGACACGTCCTACGAGCAGTACTTC. As protein: CASSFDTSYEQYF. Supplemented by reference TRBV11-3 and TRBJ2-7, the full variable domain reads EAGVVQSPRYKIIEKKQPVAFWCNPISGHNTLYWYLQNLGQGPELLIRYENEEAVDDSQLPKDRFSAERLKGVDSTLKIQPAELGDSAVYLCASSFDTSYEQYFGPGTRLTVT.

The chain employs TRBV11-2 and TRBJ2-3; 8 bases map to TRBD1. The CDR3 is 14 residues long. V trimming: 2 bases; J trimming: 4 bases; junction bases outside the gene matches: 2. Germline V CDR1 and CDR2: SGHAT, FQNNGV. CDR3 sequence reads: CASSLTGGPDTQYF. CDR3 in DNA: TGTGCCAGCAGCTTAACAGGGGGACCAGATACGCAGTATTTT. Using reference TRBV11-2 and TRBJ2-3 for the parts outside the CDR3, the full variable domain is EAGVAQSPRYKIIEKRQSVAFWCNPISGHATLYWYQQILGQGPKLLIQFQNNGVVDDSQLPKDRFSAERLKGVDSTLKIQPAKLEDSAVYLCASSLTGGPDTQYFGPGTRLTVL.